This T cell receptor beta chain originates from a study of T cells in localized non-small cell lung cancer. Germline lookup yields CDR1 MNHEY and CDR2 SVGAGI. The CDR3 is made up of 14 amino acids. V was shortened by 6 bases and J by 0 bases, with 8 bases between the two germline ends. The table came from immunoSEQ multiplex PCR; TCRdb's copy has only in-frame clones and leaves some out. The sample lists around 91,000 clones, roughly 89% occurring once. This clone was seen only once. This specimen was peripheral blood, taken before any cancer treatment. This TCR was sampled from a man aged 35 to 69 with stage I squamous cell lung carcinoma. The chain combines TRBV6-5 with TRBJ1-4, with D possibly being TRBD1 (5 bases). The CDR3 protein is CASSSTATNEKLFF. The CDR3 coding sequence is TGTGCCAGCAGCTCGACAGCAACTAATGAAAAACTGTTTTTT.